The entry below gives a single TCR beta chain sequence along with its context. Study processing details: Estimation of nucleated cell counts was performed using reference gene primer amplification. Profiling relied on immunoSEQ multiplex PCR, and the TCRdb table lists in-frame clones only, not all of them. For V, J and clone size, that table is used; D and trimming come from the DNA. The table lists more than 95,000 clones, 70% to 90% of them singletons. V was pared by 7 bases and J by 0 bases, with 5 bases of the junction left unmatched. CDR1 is ENHRY and CDR2 is SYGVKD in the germline V gene. The CDR3 is made up of 14 amino acids. This entry is derived from a study of blood T cell repertoires in COVID-19. In the study overall: Acute-phase and convalescent COVID-19 samples originated in the United States, Italy and Spain.

The origin of this receptor is a woman aged 45-65 years with acute or convalescent COVID-19. This chain links TRBV10-3 with TRBJ2-7; the match to TRBD2 covers 8 bases. Sample: peripheral blood. Here the CDR3 reads CAINPGTSSYEQYF. The CDR3 DNA reads TGTGCCATCAACCCCGGGACTAGCTCCTACGAGCAGTACTTC.